This T cell receptor beta chain was identified in a study of blood T cells in healthy people across ages. It was with a sample-barcoded 5' primer and a J-beta primer mix that a second PCR of roughly 6 to 11 cycles was run. A single record per CDR3 protein comes from TCRdb applying MiXCR to the 5' RACE reads. Found here are more than 650,000 distinct CDR3 sequences, roughly 50% of them singletons; the top ten hold 41%. The table lists this clonotype with a few counts. Its antigen is not known. The CDR3 extends over 14 amino acids. Trimming removed 2 bases at V and 1 base at J, with 8 bases between. Study results and limitations: It was the long-lived donors that had more naive CD4+ cells and higher diversity than aged donors.

V gene TRBV12-3 or TRBV12-4 combines with J gene TRBJ2-5; D remains ambiguous. The sample was blood. This receptor was taken from a man older than 75 in good health. CDR3: CASSLLTRQETQYF. In DNA, the CDR3 is TGTGCCAGCAGTTTATTGACGCGCCAAGAGACCCAGTACTTC.